The source of this TCR beta chain is a study of cytomegalovirus exposure and HLA in healthy donors. Notes on the study in general: Most TCR sequences proved rare, with some public TCRs found in many donors.

Amplification used 60 Vbeta primers and 13 Jbeta primers. Authors' data handling: Later, some 75 million unique TCR beta chains were counted in an analysis, and roughly 11 million of them were shared. Repertoires were generated with immunoSEQ multiplex PCR, while TCRdb's copy carries only in-frame clones and drops some. For V, J and clone size, that table is used; D and trimming come from the DNA. The table lists around 140,000 clones, approximately 8.9% of them singletons. This clone was counted a few times. Antigen: not known. V gave up 0 bases and J gave up 6 bases, with 12 bases separating them. The germline V gene has CDR1 SGHNT and CDR2 YENEEA. The CDR3 is 14 amino acids.

This sequence originates from a woman in her thirties or forties in good health and CMV-seropositive. Input material: PBMCs. The chain joins TRBV11-3 to TRBJ2-7; D unclear. The DNA of the CDR3 is TGTGCCAGCAGCTTAGACATGGCCCCGCTCGAGCAGTACTTC. This codes for CASSLDMAPLEQYF.